The next 25 T cell receptor beta chains were all read from a single sample in a study of cytomegalovirus exposure and HLA in healthy donors. PCR involved 60 Vbeta and 13 Jbeta primers. Profiled with immunoSEQ multiplex PCR; TCRdb holds only in-frame clones, not every one. The sample has tens of thousands of clones; the top ten hold roughly 4.8%. Sequencing used PBMCs. These receptors were taken from a young man in good health and CMV-seropositive.

The chain employs TRBV6-1 and TRBJ2-5; 8 bases match TRBD2. Germline CDR1 reads MNHNS; CDR2 reads SASEGT. Trimming took 5 bases from V and 5 from J; bases not matched to a gene: 10. The CDR3 totals 15 residues. CDR3 region: CASSRPGLGSETQYF. The CDR3 DNA sequence: TGTGCCAGCAGTAGACCGGGACTAGGGTCCGAGACCCAGTACTTC.

The gene calls are TRBV9 and TRBJ2-7, with 9 bases matching TRBD1. This CDR3 has 16 residues. Germline CDR1 SGDLS, CDR2 YYNGEE. V trimming: 4 bases; J trimming: 3 bases; junction bases outside the gene matches: 11. CDR3: CASSPRSGQGVYEQYF. CDR3 sequence (DNA): TGTGCCAGCAGCCCTCGTTCGGGACAGGGCGTCTACGAGCAGTACTTC.

This rearrangement joins TRBV7-9 to TRBJ2-6, with 7 positions matching TRBD1. The CDR3 sequence is 18 residues long. Germline V gene lookup returns CDR1 SEHNR and CDR2 FQNEAQ (reference sequence). Germline trimming cut 4 bases from V and 0 bases from J; bases unmatched to any gene: 9. CDR3 residues: CASSYRPGQFSGANVLTF. The CDR3 coding sequence is TGTGCCAGCAGCTATCGGCCGGGACAGTTCTCTGGGGCCAACGTCCTGACTTTC. The whole variable domain, filled in from reference TRBV7-9 and TRBJ2-6, reads DTGVSQNPRHKITKRGQNVTFRCDPISEHNRLYWYRQTLGQGPEFLTYFQNEAQLEKSRLLSDRFSAERPKGSFSTLEIQRTEQGDSAMYLCASSYRPGQFSGANVLTFGAGSRLTVL.

This rearrangement joins TRBV5-1 to TRBJ2-1; unclear D gene. The CDR3 has 12 amino acids. The ends were cut back, 1 base at V and 5 bases at J, with 4 bases in the middle. Germline CDR1 reads SGHRS; CDR2 reads YFSETQ. The CDR3 is CASSLLDNEQFF. CDR3 DNA: TGCGCCAGCAGCTTGCTCGACAATGAGCAGTTCTTC.

This chain connects TRBV6-5 to TRBJ2-7; 7 nucleotides agree with TRBD2. The CDR3 loop spans 14 amino acids. The V segment lost 5 bases and the J segment 2 bases; nucleotides outside the gene matches: 6. Germline values: CDR1 MNHEY, CDR2 SVGAGI. The CDR3 nucleotides read TGTGCCAGCAGTCCGGGACTACCGGCCTACGAGCAGTACTTC. Amino acids: CASSPGLPAYEQYF.

This chain uses TRBV5-1 with TRBJ2-7; 7 bases match TRBD1. The length of the CDR3 is 15 residues. Per germline, CDR1 SGHRS and CDR2 YFSETQ. Unmatched junction bases numbered 11, after V lost 3 bases and J lost 5 bases. CDR3 nucleotides: TGCGCCAGCAGCTCGGATGGGACAGTCGTTAACGAGCAGTACTTC. The encoded protein is CASSSDGTVVNEQYF.

The chain carries TRBV19 and TRBJ2-7; perhaps TRBD2 as D (6 bases). The germline V gene has CDR1 LNHDA and CDR2 SQIVND (reference sequence). Trimming took 5 bases from V and 9 from J, leaving 20 bases between them. There are 14 residues in the CDR3. The CDR3 DNA reads as TGTGCCAGTAGTGGTTTTCCGGGAATGGGAGGGCAGTACTTC. Its protein is CASSGFPGMGGQYF.

The V gene is TRBV2, the J gene TRBJ2-3, with D perhaps matching TRBD2 (5 bases). CDR1 SNHLY and CDR2 FYNNEI come from the germline V gene. V shed 3 bases and J shed 7 bases, with 11 bases lying between them. This CDR3 has 13 residues. CDR3 region: CASSDDDYHTQYF. In DNA, the CDR3 is TGTGCCAGCAGTGATGACGACTACCATACGCAGTATTTT. Full variable domain (remainder filled in from reference TRBV2 and TRBJ2-3): EPEVTQTPSHQVTQMGQEVILRCVPISNHLYFYWYRQILGQKVEFLVSFYNNEISEKSEIFDDQFSVERPDGSNFTLKIRSTKLEDSAMYFCASSDDDYHTQYFGPGTRLTVL.

The gene calls are TRBV12-5 and TRBJ2-7; a weak D match, TRBD1 (5 bases). CDR3 length equals 13 residues. Germline CDR1 is LGHNT and CDR2 is FRNRAP. With 2 bases removed from V and 4 bases from J, the gap between germline ends came to 9 bases. Here the CDR3 reads CASGLKTGYEQYF. The CDR3 DNA reads as TGTGCTAGTGGTTTGAAAACAGGTTACGAGCAGTACTTC.

As for this clone: Compared with germline, one end of the junction differs, possibly owing to a read error. The chain couples TRBV6-1 to TRBJ2-3; D gene unclear. The CDR3 totals 17 residues. Germline CDR1 reads MNHNS; CDR2 reads SASEGT. The CDR3 spells CASSVNGELGGTDKQYF. Written as DNA, the CDR3 is TGTGCCAGCAGTGTGAACGGCGAATTGGGTGGCACAGATAAGCAGTATTTT.

The chain joins TRBV5-5 to TRBJ1-4; D ambiguous. This CDR3 is built from 14 residues. From germline, CDR1 is SGHKS and CDR2 YYEKEE (reference sequence). V was pared by 2 bases and J by 0 bases, with 5 bases between. The CDR3 DNA sequence: TGTGCCAGCAGCTTACTCGCAACTAATGAAAAACTGTTTTTT. Its protein product is CASSLLATNEKLFF.

The chain employs TRBV5-1 and TRBJ2-7, with 11 bases lining up with TRBD1. Germline-derived CDR1 and CDR2 are SGHRS and YFSETQ. With 0 bases clipped from V and 3 bases from J, the junction kept 2 bases outside the gene matches. This CDR3 is built from 15 residues. The CDR3 here is CASSLGDRGFYEQYF. The CDR3 nucleotides read TGCGCCAGCAGCTTGGGGGACAGGGGGTTCTACGAGCAGTACTTC. Supplemented by reference TRBV5-1 and TRBJ2-7, the full variable domain reads KAGVTQTPRYLIKTRGQQVTLSCSPISGHRSVSWYQQTPGQGLQFLFEYFSETQRNKGNFPGRFSGRQFSNSRSEMNVSTLELGDSALYLCASSLGDRGFYEQYFGPGTRLTVT.

This rearrangement joins TRBV7-3 to TRBJ1-5; D not resolved. The CDR3 consists of 14 residues. Germline assignment: CDR1 SGHTA and CDR2 FQGTGA. V lost 1 base and J lost 5, with 9 bases in between. CDR3 DNA sequence: TGTGCCAGCAGCTTAAATCCGGGAGATCAGCCCCAGCATTTT. Translating gives CASSLNPGDQPQHF.

V is TRBV5-1 and J is TRBJ1-5; no clear D. With 0 bases removed from V and 0 bases from J, the gap between germline ends came to 7 bases. This CDR3 is built from 15 residues. Germline CDR1 SGHRS, CDR2 YFSETQ. CDR3 in amino acids: CASSLEAGSNQPQHF. The DNA of the CDR3 is TGCGCCAGCAGCTTGGAGGCGGGTAGCAATCAGCCCCAGCATTTT.

The J gene is TRBJ2-5, the V gene TRBV1; the table's D call, TRBD2, was not checked against the DNA. TRBV1 is a recognized pseudogene. The CDR3 is 14 residues long. CDR3 in DNA: TGCACCAGCAGCCAAGATATGTACCAAGAGAACCAGTACTTC. As protein: CTSSQDMYQENQYF.

The rearrangement uses TRBV4-2 and TRBJ2-7, with 8 positions matching TRBD2. V gave up 1 base and J gave up 2 bases; unmatched junction bases: 7. The CDR3 consists of 16 residues. The germline V gene encodes CDR1 LGHNA and CDR2 YNFKEQ. The CDR3 reads CASSQAGGLGAYEQYF. The CDR3 coding sequence is TGTGCCAGCAGCCAAGCGGGGGGACTAGGAGCCTACGAGCAGTACTTC.

This chain uses TRBV5-1 with TRBJ2-2; D is uncertain. V lost 0 bases, J lost 1 base, and 4 bases lay in between. The V gene's germline CDR1 is SGHRS and CDR2 YFSETQ. The CDR3 covers 14 residues. The DNA of the CDR3 is TGCGCCAGCAGCTTGGGCGGGAACACCGGGGAGCTGTTTTTT. Amino acid sequence: CASSLGGNTGELFF.

This rearrangement joins TRBV30 to TRBJ2-2; D ambiguous. Germline-derived CDR1 and CDR2 are GTSNPN and SVGIG (reference sequence). The V and J ends lost 0 bases and 7 bases respectively, with 9 bases between them. This CDR3 is 13 amino acids long. The CDR3 reads CAWSVLVFGELFF. The CDR3 DNA follows: TGTGCCTGGAGTGTTCTAGTGTTCGGGGAGCTGTTTTTT.

The chain combines TRBV30 with TRBJ1-5; 8 bases match TRBD1. The CDR3 runs to 14 residues. CDR1 is GTSNPN and CDR2 is SVGIG in the germline V gene (reference sequence). With V trimmed by 1 base and J by 7 bases, 6 bases remained unmatched. The CDR3 region has the DNA TGTGCCTGGAGTGCCGGACAGGGCGGCCAGCCCCAGCATTTT. It codes for CAWSAGQGGQPQHF.

V gene TRBV6-1 combines with J gene TRBJ2-5; 13 nucleotides align to TRBD2. The ends lost 3 bases at V and 5 bases at J; junction bases unmatched: 12. This CDR3 has 18 residues. From germline, CDR1 is MNHNS and CDR2 SASEGT. The CDR3 nucleotides read TGTGCCAGCAGTGAGACCAAGGGGACTAGCGGGGTCGAGGAGACCCAGTACTTC. This codes for CASSETKGTSGVEETQYF.

The rearrangement joins TRBV6-5 to TRBJ1-2; D is possibly TRBD1 (6 bases). Germline CDR1 MNHEY, CDR2 SVGAGI. The CDR3 totals 14 residues. Trimming cost V 4 bases and J 4 bases, with 13 bases left between them. The CDR3 nucleotides are TGTGCCAGCAGTTCCAGGACAGAGGGCTATGGCTACACCTTC. It is translated as CASSSRTEGYGYTF.

This sequence joins TRBV15 and TRBJ1-2; no firm D call. This CDR3 has 14 residues. Between the trimmed V and J ends, which lost 3 bases and 3 bases, there was a span of 11 bases. The germline V gene has CDR1 LNHNV and CDR2 YYDKDF (reference sequence). The CDR3 sequence: CATSRFDKDYGYTF. The CDR3 DNA sequence: TGTGCCACCAGCAGGTTTGACAAAGACTATGGCTACACCTTC.

The CDR3 spells CASSPVGGFANIQYF. The CDR3 coding sequence is TGTGCCAGCTCACCTGTTGGCGGTTTCGCGAACATTCAGTACTTC. This chain connects TRBV18 to TRBJ2-4; D is unclear. The V and J ends lost 3 bases and 7 bases respectively, with 16 bases between them. This CDR3 region has 15 residues. Germline-derived CDR1 and CDR2 are KGHSH and LQKENI.

V gene TRBV9 combines with J gene TRBJ2-7, with TRBD1 identical over 8 bases. The germline V gene has CDR1 SGDLS and CDR2 YYNGEE. The CDR3 is made up of 15 amino acids. Trimming at V came to 3 bases and at J to 2 bases, leaving 7 bases not matched to a gene. The chain's CDR3 is CASSAETGDAYEQYF. CDR3 sequence (DNA): TGTGCCAGCAGCGCTGAGACAGGGGACGCCTACGAGCAGTACTTC.

The chain combines TRBV5-1 with TRBJ2-1, with a possible D match to TRBD2 (7 bases). The CDR3 length is 13 residues. The germline V gene has CDR1 SGHRS and CDR2 YFSETQ. Trimming removed 4 bases at V and 9 bases at J, with 14 bases between. CDR3 amino acids: CASSTAGEGEQFF. The CDR3 nucleotides are TGCGCCAGCAGCACCGCAGGGGAGGGTGAGCAGTTCTTC.